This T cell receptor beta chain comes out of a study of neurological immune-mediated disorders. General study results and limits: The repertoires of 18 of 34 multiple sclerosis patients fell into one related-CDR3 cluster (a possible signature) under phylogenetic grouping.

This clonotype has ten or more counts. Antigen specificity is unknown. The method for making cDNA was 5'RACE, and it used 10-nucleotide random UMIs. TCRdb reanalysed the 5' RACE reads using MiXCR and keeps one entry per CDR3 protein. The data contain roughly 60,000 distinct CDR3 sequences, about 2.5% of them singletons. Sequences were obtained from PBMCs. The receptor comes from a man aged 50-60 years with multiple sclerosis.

The DNA for the CDR3 is TGTGCCAGCAGCCAAGAGCCCGGCTTTGGTACGCAGTATTTT. Amino acid sequence: CASSQEPGFGTQYF. This sequence joins TRBV14 and TRBJ2-3; D unresolved. The CDR3 totals 14 residues. V lost 0 bases to trimming and J lost 8 bases, with 12 bases between them. Germline V gene sequence: CDR1 SGHDN, CDR2 FVKESK.